The sequence of this T cell receptor beta chain was determined in a study of T cell changes during pregnancy in multiple sclerosis. Profiling relied on immunoSEQ multiplex PCR, and the TCRdb table lists in-frame clones only, not all of them. The top ten clones hold 4.3% of a sample with roughly 89,000 clones, roughly 93% of them seen once. The sequencing used peripheral blood, collected in the first trimester of pregnancy. The sequence came from a female donor with multiple sclerosis, enrolled in a pregnancy study.

DNA for the CDR3: TGTGCCAGCAGCCCCAGGCTCTCTGGGGCCAACGTCCTGACTTTC. This encodes CASSPRLSGANVLTF. The chain links TRBV5-6 to TRBJ2-6; D uncertain. Trimming pared 4 bases from V and 0 bases from J, leaving 8 bases between. Germline CDR1 is SGHDT and CDR2 is YYEEEE. The CDR3 runs to 15 residues.